Listed here are 21 T cell receptor beta chains from one sample, sequenced in a study of cytomegalovirus exposure and HLA in healthy donors. Measured with immunoSEQ multiplex PCR; TCRdb has only the in-frame clones, and not every one. The sample has more than 95,000 clones, 95% to 96% seen once. The source material was PBMCs. The receptors originated from a young man in good health and CMV-seronegative.

The CDR3 here is CASTRGGYVKNEQFF. As DNA, the CDR3 is TGTGCCAGCACCCGGGGAGGGTACGTTAAGAATGAGCAGTTCTTC. The chain links TRBV6-1 to TRBJ2-1; 7 bases fit TRBD2. This CDR3 has 15 amino acids. In germline, CDR1 is MNHNS, CDR2 SASEGT. After removal of 7 bases from V and 7 bases from J, the junction contained 13 bases not matched to a gene.

The table lists this clone with a count of one. The chain employs TRBV28 and TRBJ2-1, with TRBD2 identical over 7 bases. In germline, CDR1 is MDHEN, CDR2 SYDVKM. The CDR3 sequence is 12 residues long. V lost 5 bases and J lost 9; bases outside the gene matches: 4. CDR3 coding DNA: TGTGCCAGCAGTCGGACTAGTACTGAGCAGTTCTTC. Protein sequence: CASSRTSTEQFF.

J is TRBJ2-3 and V is TRBV5-6; 7 bases align to TRBD1. V shed 2 bases, J shed 4 bases, and the junction held 7 bases outside the gene matches. In germline, CDR1 is SGHDT, CDR2 YYEEEE. This CDR3 has 15 residues. The CDR3 nucleotides are TGTGCCAGCAGCTTCAATCGACAGGGCCCAGATACGCAGTATTTT. It is translated as CASSFNRQGPDTQYF.

The V gene is TRBV5-1, the J gene TRBJ1-2; a possible D gene is TRBD1 (6 bases). Germline-derived CDR1 and CDR2 are SGHRS and YFSETQ. V lost 4 bases, J lost 2 bases, and 15 bases lay in between. The CDR3 spans 15 residues. The CDR3 region is CASSTDRNSNYGYTF. The CDR3 nucleotides are TGCGCCAGCAGCACAGACAGGAATTCGAACTATGGCTACACCTTC.

The chain carries TRBV19 and TRBJ2-3; D perhaps matches TRBD2 (5 bases). CDR3 length: 15 amino acids. CDR1 and CDR2 (germline): LNHDA, SQIVND (reference sequence). The V and J ends lost 1 base and 3 bases respectively, with 11 bases between them. The CDR3 DNA reads TGTGCCAGTAGTATAGCGGGGTTGTGGACAGATACGCAGTATTTT. It yields the protein CASSIAGLWTDTQYF.

This chain connects TRBV28 to TRBJ1-2; D is uncertain. V was shortened by 4 bases and J by 4 bases, with 22 bases between the two germline ends. This CDR3 has 17 residues. Per the germline V gene, CDR1 is MDHEN and CDR2 is SYDVKM. In DNA, the CDR3 is TGTGCCAGCAGTTCGTACCCCGGAACGAGGGCAGCCTATGGCTACACCTTC. Translation: CASSSYPGTRAAYGYTF.

The sample holds one count of this clone. J is TRBJ1-1 and V is TRBV9, with 8 bases matching TRBD1. Germline V gene data show CDR1 as SGDLS and CDR2 as YYNGEE. With V trimmed by 3 bases and J by 3 bases, 7 bases remained unmatched. The CDR3 is 15 residues long. The DNA of the CDR3 is TGTGCCAGCAGCGCCCGGGACAGGTTGGACACTGAAGCTTTCTTT. It codes for CASSARDRLDTEAFF. Together with reference TRBV9 and TRBJ1-1, the CDR3 gives the full variable domain: DSGVTQTPKHLITATGQRVTLRCSPRSGDLSVYWYQQSLDQGLQFLIQYYNGEERAKGNILERFSAQQFPDLHSELNLSSLELGDSALYFCASSARDRLDTEAFFGQGTRLTVV.

V and J are TRBV9 and TRBJ2-1; tentative D call: TRBD1 (5 bases). Trimming took off 3 bases at V and 15 bases at J, with 16 bases between the two ends. The CDR3 covers 12 residues. Germline lookup yields CDR1 SGDLS and CDR2 YYNGEE. CDR3 protein: CASSAYTGYRFF. In nucleotides, the CDR3 is TGTGCCAGCAGCGCTTATACAGGTTACCGGTTCTTC.

This rearrangement joins TRBV7-7 to TRBJ2-7, with TRBD2 matching over 8 bases. This CDR3 region has 14 residues. Trimming removed 5 bases from V and 6 bases from J; junction bases left unmatched: 9. CDR1 SSHAT and CDR2 FNYEAQ come from the germline V gene (reference sequence). CDR3 sequence: CASSPREGAGEQYF. CDR3 nucleotide sequence: TGTGCCAGCAGCCCCCGGGAGGGTGCGGGCGAGCAGTACTTC.

V usage is TRBV27 and J usage is TRBJ2-1; 7 bases agree with TRBD2. Germline assignment: CDR1 MNHEY and CDR2 SMNVEV (reference sequence). CDR3 length: 13 amino acids. The junction had 2 bases not matched to a gene; V was cut back by 3 bases and J by 6 bases. DNA of the CDR3: TGTGCCAGCAGTTTGCTAGCGGCCAATGAGCAGTTCTTC. Translation: CASSLLAANEQFF.

The chain has TRBV27 and TRBJ2-7, with TRBD1 identical over 8 bases. After removal of 2 bases from V and 3 bases from J, the junction contained 21 bases not matched to a gene. The CDR3 loop spans 20 amino acids. Germline values: CDR1 MNHEY, CDR2 SMNVEV (reference sequence). CDR3 sequence reads: CASSLRLGIFGQGTNYEQYF. The CDR3 bases are TGTGCCAGCAGTTTACGGCTTGGGATCTTTGGACAGGGAACGAACTACGAGCAGTACTTC.

The sample holds one count of this clone. The chain uses TRBV5-4 and TRBJ2-7; 10 positions match TRBD2. With 4 bases clipped from V and 1 base from J, the junction kept 11 bases outside the gene matches. Germline V CDR1 and CDR2: SGHNT, YYREEE (reference sequence). The CDR3 length is 17 residues. CDR3 nucleotide sequence: TGTGCCAGCAGCCGAGCTCATCCTAGCGGGAGTTCCTACGAGCAGTACTTC. This encodes CASSRAHPSGSSYEQYF.

This clone appeared once. This sequence joins TRBV30 and TRBJ2-5, with unresolved D. With 5 bases removed from V and 5 bases from J, the gap between germline ends came to 9 bases. This CDR3 is built from 11 residues. From germline, CDR1 is GTSNPN and CDR2 SVGIG (reference sequence). The CDR3 reads CAWGSQETQYF. DNA of the CDR3: TGTGCCTGGGGCTCGCAGGAGACCCAGTACTTC.

This chain joins TRBV29-1 and TRBJ2-1; TRBD1 agrees at 8 bases. Trimming cost V 3 bases and J 1 base; bases outside gene matches: 2. Per germline, CDR1 SQVTM and CDR2 ANQGSEA. The length of the CDR3 is 14 residues. CDR3 residues: CSVEGQESYNEQFF. CDR3 nucleotides: TGCAGCGTTGAGGGACAGGAGTCCTACAATGAGCAGTTCTTC.

The chain links TRBV6-1 to TRBJ1-5; D gene ambiguous. Per germline, CDR1 MNHNS and CDR2 SASEGT. The CDR3 is 15 residues long. Trimming removed 3 bases from V and 0 bases from J, with 9 bases in between. CDR3 in DNA: TGTGCCAGCAGTGATGGACTGAATAGCAATCAGCCCCAGCATTTT. This sequence encodes CASSDGLNSNQPQHF.

This chain links TRBV29-1 with TRBJ2-7; no definite D call. Trimming took off 4 bases at V and 5 bases at J, with 6 bases between the two ends. The germline gives CDR1 SQVTM, CDR2 ANQGSEA. The CDR3 runs 10 residues. The DNA of the CDR3 is TGCAGCGTTGTTGAGGACGAGCAGTACTTC. The encoded protein is CSVVEDEQYF.

This clone is a singleton in its sample. The genes are TRBV18 and TRBJ2-7, with a weak D call TRBD1 (5 bases). Germline V gene sequence: CDR1 KGHSH, CDR2 LQKENI. The CDR3 length is 14 residues. V was shortened by 1 base and J by 2 bases, with 9 bases between the two germline ends. In nucleotides, the CDR3 is TGTGCCAGCTCACCACGGGGCAGCCCCTACGAGCAGTACTTC. Protein: CASSPRGSPYEQYF.

V gene TRBV11-2 combines with J gene TRBJ2-3; D is unresolved. The V and J ends lost 1 base and 0 bases respectively, with 14 bases between them. The CDR3 consists of 17 residues. Looked up from germline, CDR1 is SGHAT and CDR2 is FQNNGV. The CDR3 nucleotides read TGTGCCAGCAGCTTAGTAACAGTTTGGTTGAGCACAGATACGCAGTATTTT. Translating it yields CASSLVTVWLSTDTQYF.

The chain couples TRBV7-2 to TRBJ2-7; 9 nucleotides match TRBD1. The germline V gene has CDR1 SGHTA and CDR2 FQGNSA. J gave up 0 bases and V 6 bases, and 6 bases lay outside the gene matches. The CDR3 spans 15 residues. The CDR3 nucleotides are TGTGCCAGCAGACCAACAGGGGGCGCCTCCTACGAGCAGTACTTC. It is translated as CASRPTGGASYEQYF.

The chain recombines TRBV19 with TRBJ2-1, with D hard to call. V gave up 3 bases and J gave up 7 bases, with 16 bases separating them. Germline V gene sequence: CDR1 LNHDA, CDR2 SQIVND (reference sequence). CDR3 length: 15 amino acids. CDR3 residues: CASSMVSGRRNEQFF. The DNA of the CDR3 is TGTGCCAGTAGTATGGTGTCAGGTAGGCGTAATGAGCAGTTCTTC. The full variable domain, completed using reference TRBV19 and TRBJ2-1, is DGGITQSPKYLFRKEGQNVTLSCEQNLNHDAMYWYRQDPGQGLRLIYYSQIVNDFQKGDIAEGYSVSREKKESFPLTVTSAQKNPTAFYLCASSMVSGRRNEQFFGPGTRLTVL.

CDR3 protein: CASSLVVRDRGNEQYF. For the CDR3, the DNA is TGTGCCAGCAGCTTAGTCGTCCGGGACAGGGGTAACGAGCAGTACTTC. The chain uses TRBV7-9 and TRBJ2-7; 10 bases align to TRBD1. CDR1 is SEHNR and CDR2 is FQNEAQ in the germline V gene (reference sequence). The CDR3 sequence is 16 residues long. V shed 1 base and J 5 bases; nucleotides not matched to a gene: 8.